This TCR beta chain was identified in a study of blood T cell repertoires in COVID-19. Background on the study: The study drew acute and convalescent COVID-19 samples from the United States, Italy and Spain. T cells, B-cell-depleted T cells, or PBMCs provided the cDNA or gDNA that served as material.

As processed by the authors: Counts of nucleated cells, estimated from reference gene primer amplification, were obtained. Only in-frame clones appear in the TCRdb table, and some are missing; sequencing was by immunoSEQ multiplex PCR. That table supplies the V and J calls and clone size; D and trimming were determined from the DNA. This sample has around 120,000 clones, with 60% to 85% found just once. The CDR3 contains 13 residues. The germline gives CDR1 SGHNT, CDR2 YENEEA. V was clipped by 1 base and J by 3 bases, with 4 bases between them. This TCR came from a man between 65 and 85 years old with acute or convalescent COVID-19. V is TRBV11-3 and J is TRBJ1-3; D is undetermined. Sequencing input: peripheral blood. The CDR3 DNA sequence: TGTGCCAGCAGCTTAGTTATTGGAAACACCATATATTTT. Residues: CASSLVIGNTIYF.